This T cell receptor (beta chain) was obtained from a study of blood T cells in healthy people across ages. CDR1 SGHDN and CDR2 FVKESK come from the germline V gene. This CDR3 spans 14 amino acids. V lost 1 base and J 2 bases, leaving 7 bases between the germline ends. A second PCR, run for about 7 to 12 cycles, used a sample-barcoded 5' primer plus a J-beta primer mix. TCRdb called the 5' RACE reads again in MiXCR, with one record for every CDR3 protein. Of about 1.8 million distinct CDR3 sequences listed, about 50% are singletons. Specimen: blood. The chain uses TRBV14 and TRBJ2-3; D remains ambiguous. The TCR was taken from a woman aged 40-49 years in good health. As DNA, the CDR3 is TGTGCCAGCAGCCAAGCCCGAGTCACAGATACGCAGTATTTT. This translates into CASSQARVTDTQYF.